The next 13 T cell receptor beta chains were all read from a single sample in a study of beta chain features in type 1 diabetes. The isolated RNA, all of it, was reverse transcribed, so expressed TCRB transcripts were what got sequenced. This table comes from immunoSEQ multiplex PCR, and its TCRdb copy is limited to in-frame clones, with some not included. This sample has around 140,000 clones, with about 10% found just once. Source material: naive CD4+ T cells from blood. The receptors stem from a man between 18 and 35 years old in good health.

The genes are TRBV11-1 and TRBJ2-7; 14 bases map to TRBD2. Germline assignment: CDR1 SGHAT and CDR2 FQDESV (reference sequence). Trimming took 4 bases from V and 7 from J; bases not matched to a gene: 6. The CDR3 has 15 residues. CDR3 coding DNA: TGTGCCAGCAGCTCGCGACTAGCGGGGGGGAGTGAGCAGTACTTC. This encodes CASSSRLAGGSEQYF.

Only a few counts were recorded for this clone. The CDR3, as DNA: TGTGCCTGGAGTGCCGGGACAGGGGTGGACATTCAGTACTTC. Translated, it gives CAWSAGTGVDIQYF. The chain links TRBV30 to TRBJ2-4; the match to TRBD1 covers 10 bases. V shed 1 base and J 8 bases; nucleotides not matched to a gene: 5. CDR1 GTSNPN and CDR2 SVGIG come from the germline V gene (reference sequence). The CDR3 has 14 amino acids. The full variable domain, rest sourced from reference TRBV30 and TRBJ2-4, is SQTIHQWPATLVQPVGSPLSLECTVEGTSNPNLYWYRQAAGRGLQLLFYSVGIGQISSEVPQNLSASRPQDRQFILSSKKLLLSDSGFYLCAWSAGTGVDIQYFGAGTRLSVL.

The chain joins TRBV6-6 to TRBJ2-5; 8 bases match TRBD2. Germline CDR1 is MNHNY and CDR2 is SVGAGI (reference sequence). The CDR3 runs to 14 residues. V was pared by 9 bases and J by 1 base, with 7 bases of the junction left unmatched. CDR3 DNA sequence: TGTGCCAGTATAAAAGCGGGGGTCCAAGAGACCCAGTACTTC. Protein product: CASIKAGVQETQYF.

This clone was counted between two and nine times. CDR3 sequence: CASSDSTTNEKLFF. For the CDR3, the DNA is TGTGCCAGTAGTGACAGCACAACTAATGAAAAACTGTTTTTT. V is TRBV19 and J is TRBJ1-4, with D possibly being TRBD1 (5 bases). CDR1 and CDR2 (germline): LNHDA, SQIVND (reference sequence). The CDR3 is made up of 14 amino acids. V was shortened by 5 bases and J by 0 bases, with 7 bases between the two germline ends.

The chain couples TRBV4-2 to TRBJ2-3, with D maybe TRBD2 (6 bases). Per the germline V gene, CDR1 is LGHNA and CDR2 is YNFKEQ. The CDR3 consists of 14 residues. The V and J ends lost 4 bases and 2 bases respectively, with 10 bases between them. CDR3 nucleotide sequence: TGTGCCAGCAGCCCCGGGGGAAACACAGATACGCAGTATTTT. Encoded protein: CASSPGGNTDTQYF.

This clone was picked up one time. Other DNA sequences in the sample encode the same CDR3. The genes are TRBV11-2 and TRBJ1-5; tentative D call: TRBD1 (6 bases). The V and J ends lost 0 bases and 7 bases respectively, with 7 bases between them. The CDR3 is 13 amino acids. CDR1 and CDR2 (germline): SGHAT, FQNNGV. CDR3 sequence (DNA): TGTGCCAGCAGCTTAGACAGGGGACAGCCCCAGCATTTT. Residues: CASSLDRGQPQHF.

This clone was counted many times. This chain uses TRBV18 with TRBJ2-2, with D possibly matching TRBD2 (5 bases). V dropped 3 bases and J dropped 3 bases, with 8 bases sitting between them. CDR1 KGHSH and CDR2 LQKENI come from the germline V gene. This CDR3 contains 14 residues. The CDR3 reads CASSPDSYTGELFF. CDR3 coding DNA: TGTGCCAGCTCACCGGACTCATACACCGGGGAGCTGTTTTTT. The full variable domain, rest sourced from reference TRBV18 and TRBJ2-2, is NAGVMQNPRHLVRRRGQEARLRCSPMKGHSHVYWYRQLPEEGLKFMVYLQKENIIDESGMPKERFSAEFPKEGPSILRIQQVVRGDSAAYFCASSPDSYTGELFFGEGSRLTVL.

There are a few counts of this clone. This rearrangement joins TRBV5-6 to TRBJ2-1; 10 nucleotides match TRBD1. The length of the CDR3 is 15 residues. Germline values: CDR1 SGHDT, CDR2 YYEEEE. V lost 4 bases, J lost 7 bases, and 8 bases stayed unmatched. CDR3 amino acids: CASSPRTGGLNEQFF. CDR3 sequence (DNA): TGTGCCAGCAGCCCCCGGACAGGGGGTTTAAATGAGCAGTTCTTC.

The chain joins TRBV6-5 to TRBJ2-1; 7 positions match TRBD1. CDR1 is MNHEY and CDR2 is SVGAGI in the germline V gene. The V gene end was trimmed by 5 bases and the J gene end by 4 bases; junction bases not matched to a gene: 2. The CDR3 loop spans 13 amino acids. This CDR3 reads CASSGTVYNEQFF. Here the CDR3 DNA reads TGTGCCAGCAGTGGGACAGTTTACAATGAGCAGTTCTTC.

A few counts support this clone. For the CDR3, the DNA is TGTGCCAGTGGAAGAGGAAACAATGAGCAGTTCTTC. It codes for CASGRGNNEQFF. V usage is TRBV19 and J usage is TRBJ2-1, with unresolved D. In germline, CDR1 is LNHDA, CDR2 SQIVND (reference sequence). The CDR3 totals 12 residues. Trimming removed 8 bases from V and 5 bases from J, with 10 bases in between.

The chain carries TRBV11-2 and TRBJ2-7; D gene ambiguous. This CDR3 is 14 amino acids long. The germline gives CDR1 SGHAT, CDR2 FQNNGV. V was trimmed by 5 bases and J by 0 bases, leaving 11 bases between them. DNA for the CDR3: TGTGCCAGCAGCCCAGAGGTTATCTCCTACGAGCAGTACTTC. It encodes CASSPEVISYEQYF.

This clone was seen more than once but under ten times. The chain uses TRBV30 and TRBJ2-2; D gene ambiguous. The V end was cut by 0 bases, the J end by 0 bases, with 8 bases between. The CDR3 loop spans 15 amino acids. Germline V gives CDR1 GTSNPN, CDR2 SVGIG (reference sequence). The CDR3 DNA reads TGTGCCTGGAGTGTGGGCAGTTCGAACACCGGGGAGCTGTTTTTT. This gives the protein CAWSVGSSNTGELFF.

This clone has a handful of counts. This chain uses TRBV2 with TRBJ1-5, with TRBD1 matching over 9 bases. CDR1 SNHLY and CDR2 FYNNEI come from the germline V gene. There are 15 residues in the CDR3. V gave up 8 bases and J gave up 6 bases; unmatched junction bases: 11. CDR3 protein: CASVQQGAPGQPQHF. CDR3 DNA sequence: TGTGCCAGCGTACAACAGGGGGCGCCGGGTCAGCCCCAGCATTTT.